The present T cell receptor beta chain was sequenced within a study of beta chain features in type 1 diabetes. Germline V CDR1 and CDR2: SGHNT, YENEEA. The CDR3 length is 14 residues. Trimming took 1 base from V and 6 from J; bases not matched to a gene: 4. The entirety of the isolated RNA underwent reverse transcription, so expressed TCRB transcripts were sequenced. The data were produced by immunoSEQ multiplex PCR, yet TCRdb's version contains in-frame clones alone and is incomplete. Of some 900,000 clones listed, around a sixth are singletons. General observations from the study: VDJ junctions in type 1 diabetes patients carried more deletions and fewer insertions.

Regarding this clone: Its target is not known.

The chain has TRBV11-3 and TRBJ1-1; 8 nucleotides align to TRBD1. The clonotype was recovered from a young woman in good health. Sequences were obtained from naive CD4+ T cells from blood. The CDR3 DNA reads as TGTGCCAGCAGCTTAGGTCAGGGGGCGTCTGAAGCTTTCTTT. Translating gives CASSLGQGASEAFF.